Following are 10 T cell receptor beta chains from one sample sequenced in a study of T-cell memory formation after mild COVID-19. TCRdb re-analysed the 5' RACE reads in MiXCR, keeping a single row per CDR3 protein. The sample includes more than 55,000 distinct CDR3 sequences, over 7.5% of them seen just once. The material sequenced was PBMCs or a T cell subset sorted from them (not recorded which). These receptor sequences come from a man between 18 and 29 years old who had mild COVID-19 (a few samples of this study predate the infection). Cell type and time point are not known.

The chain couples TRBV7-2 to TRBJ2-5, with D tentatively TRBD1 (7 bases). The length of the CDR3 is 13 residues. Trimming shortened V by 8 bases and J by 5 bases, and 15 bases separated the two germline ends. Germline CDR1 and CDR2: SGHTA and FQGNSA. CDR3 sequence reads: CASGGNRGETQYF. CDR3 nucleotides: TGTGCCAGCGGGGGGAACAGGGGTGAGACCCAGTACTTC.

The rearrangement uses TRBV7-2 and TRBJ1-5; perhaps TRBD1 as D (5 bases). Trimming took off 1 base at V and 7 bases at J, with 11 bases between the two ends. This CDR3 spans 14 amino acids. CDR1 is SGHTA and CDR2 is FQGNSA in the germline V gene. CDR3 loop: CASSLGSRDQPQHF. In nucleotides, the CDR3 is TGTGCCAGCAGCTTAGGTTCGAGGGACCAGCCCCAGCATTTT. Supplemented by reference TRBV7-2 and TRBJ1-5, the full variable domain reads GAGVSQSPSNKVTEKGKDVELRCDPISGHTALYWYRQSLGQGLEFLIYFQGNSAPDKSGLPSDRFSAERTGGSVSTLTIQRTQQEDSAVYLCASSLGSRDQPQHFGDGTRLSIL.

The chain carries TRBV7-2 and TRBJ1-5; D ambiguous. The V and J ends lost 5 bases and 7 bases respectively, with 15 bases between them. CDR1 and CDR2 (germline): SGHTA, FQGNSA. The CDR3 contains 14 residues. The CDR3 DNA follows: TGTGCCAGCAGCAAGGGAGCCGGTGGCCAGCCCCAGCATTTT. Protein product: CASSKGAGGQPQHF.

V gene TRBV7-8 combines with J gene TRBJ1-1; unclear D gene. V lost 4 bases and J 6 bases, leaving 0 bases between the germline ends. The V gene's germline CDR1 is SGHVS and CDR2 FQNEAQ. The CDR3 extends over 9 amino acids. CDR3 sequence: CASSSEAFF. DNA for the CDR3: TGTGCCAGCAGCTCTGAAGCTTTCTTT. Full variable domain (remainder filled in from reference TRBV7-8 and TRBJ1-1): GAGVSQSPRYKVAKRGQDVALRCDPISGHVSLFWYQQALGQGPEFLTYFQNEAQLDKSGLPSDRFFAERPEGSVSTLKIQRTQQEDSAVYLCASSSEAFFGQGTRLTVV.

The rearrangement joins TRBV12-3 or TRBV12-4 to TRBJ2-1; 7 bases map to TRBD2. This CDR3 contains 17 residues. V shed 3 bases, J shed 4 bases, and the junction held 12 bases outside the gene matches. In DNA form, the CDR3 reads TGTGCCAGCAGTTTCGGGGGGAGGGCGGTTGTGTACAATGAGCAGTTCTTC. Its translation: CASSFGGRAVVYNEQFF.

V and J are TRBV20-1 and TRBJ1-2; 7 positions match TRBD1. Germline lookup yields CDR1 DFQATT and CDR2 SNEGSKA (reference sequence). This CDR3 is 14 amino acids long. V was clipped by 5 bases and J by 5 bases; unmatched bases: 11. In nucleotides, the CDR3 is TGCAGTGCTCTGACGGGACAGTCGGCTTATGGCTACACCTTC. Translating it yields CSALTGQSAYGYTF.

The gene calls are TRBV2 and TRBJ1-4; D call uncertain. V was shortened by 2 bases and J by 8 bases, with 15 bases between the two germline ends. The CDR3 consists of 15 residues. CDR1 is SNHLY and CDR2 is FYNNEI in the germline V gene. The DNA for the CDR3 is TGTGCCAGCAGTGAATCCGGCAGTTTTGCCGAAAAACTGTTTTTT. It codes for CASSESGSFAEKLFF.

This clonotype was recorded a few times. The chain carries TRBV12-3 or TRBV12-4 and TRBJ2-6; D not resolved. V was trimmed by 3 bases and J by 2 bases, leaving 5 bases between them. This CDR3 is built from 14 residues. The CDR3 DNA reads TGTGCCAGCAGTTTTTTAACTGGGGCCAACGTCCTGACTTTC. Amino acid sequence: CASSFLTGANVLTF.

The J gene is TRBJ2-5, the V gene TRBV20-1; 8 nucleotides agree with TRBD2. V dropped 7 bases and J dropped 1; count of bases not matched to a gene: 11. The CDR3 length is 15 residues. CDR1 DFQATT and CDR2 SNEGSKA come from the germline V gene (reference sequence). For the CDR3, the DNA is TGCAGTGTTTCAGGGGCGGGGGGCCTCCAAGAGACCCAGTACTTC. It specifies CSVSGAGGLQETQYF.

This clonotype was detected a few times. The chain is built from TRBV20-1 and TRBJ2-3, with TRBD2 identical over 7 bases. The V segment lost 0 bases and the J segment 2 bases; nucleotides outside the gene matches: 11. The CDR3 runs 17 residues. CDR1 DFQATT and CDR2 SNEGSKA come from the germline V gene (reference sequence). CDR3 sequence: CSARDPATSQLTDTQYF. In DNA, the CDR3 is TGCAGTGCTAGAGATCCCGCGACTAGCCAACTCACAGATACGCAGTATTTT.